This T cell receptor beta chain was identified during a study of shared clonotypes between healthy human individuals. The study, taken as a whole, reports: Researchers found naive subsets generally carried larger estimated richness than memory subsets. Donor scarcity curtailed the genetic and exposure-history diversity represented herein.

As regards this clone: The antigen is unknown.

Repertoires were generated with immunoSEQ multiplex PCR, while TCRdb's copy carries only in-frame clones and drops some. The sample includes roughly 650,000 clones, 95% to 98% of them seen just once. Germline values: CDR1 SGDLS, CDR2 YYNGEE. This CDR3 is 12 amino acids long. V lost 0 bases, J lost 9 bases, and 9 bases lay in between. The sequence was collected from a woman in her twenties or thirties in good health. The sample consisted of naive CD4+ T cells sorted from blood. Noted subset: CD45RA+ positively selected. J is TRBJ1-1 and V is TRBV9; D remains ambiguous. The CDR3 loop reads CASSVVGRQAFF. DNA of the CDR3: TGTGCCAGCAGCGTAGTGGGCAGACAAGCTTTCTTT.